This T cell receptor beta chain came from a study of shared clonotypes between healthy human individuals. The germline gives CDR1 MNHEY, CDR2 SMNVEV (reference sequence). With 5 bases removed from V and 4 bases from J, the gap between germline ends came to 9 bases. CDR3 length: 14 residues. On sorted subsets, replicate PCRs used approximately 200 ng DNA, or 27,000 or so T cell genomes. Measured with immunoSEQ multiplex PCR; TCRdb has only the in-frame clones, and not every one. The table shows more than 2,000,000 clones, with approximately 90% occurring only once. This clone showed up just a few times.

The receptor was derived from a man aged 18 to 30 in good health. The rearrangement joins TRBV27 to TRBJ1-6; D perhaps matches TRBD1 (5 bases). Source material: naive CD4+ T cells sorted from blood. Subset reported: CD45RA+ positively selected. CDR3 bases: TGTGCCAGCAGTGAGGGGTGGTATAATTCACCCCTCCACTTT. Encoded protein: CASSEGWYNSPLHF.